This T cell receptor (beta chain) was identified in a study of blood T cell repertoires in COVID-19. The wider study: Samples of COVID-19 (acute and convalescent) were obtained from the United States, Italy and Spain.

Methods used by the authors: Reference gene primer amplification in the assay estimated nucleated cell counts. The repertoire was sequenced with immunoSEQ multiplex PCR; TCRdb's copy has only in-frame clones and lacks some. That table gives V, J and clone size, and the DNA gave D and trimming. In the table there are about 170,000 clones, more than 75% of which are singletons. This clone has just one count. The CDR3 is 16 amino acids. Germline values: CDR1 MGHRA, CDR2 YSYEKL. Trimming took 0 bases from V and 9 from J; bases not matched to a gene: 11. Sequencing used peripheral blood. This receptor was taken from a man between 50 and 59 years old who had recovered from COVID-19. The rearrangement links TRBV4-1 to TRBJ1-5; 7 bases are a match to TRBD1. In DNA form, the CDR3 reads TGCGCCAGCAGCCAAGATTTAGGACAGGTCGGGTCGCCCCAGCATTTT. It translates to CASSQDLGQVGSPQHF.